One and the same sample provided the 31 T cell receptor beta chains below, sequenced in a study of neoadjuvant anti-PD-1 for oral cavity cancer. Using immunoSEQ multiplex PCR, the repertoire was profiled, and TCRdb retains in-frame clones only, with some absent. Altogether roughly 9,300 clones are present, 65% to 80% being singletons, with the ten largest covering roughly 8.3%. The material sequenced was tumor tissue, taken before nivolumab (anti-PD-1) treatment. These receptors were taken from a person aged 35 to 85 with oral cavity squamous cell carcinoma.

The chain carries TRBV30 and TRBJ1-2; TRBD1 might be the D (5 bases). CDR3 size: 12 residues. V gave up 2 bases and J gave up 5 bases, with 9 bases separating them. Germline values: CDR1 GTSNPN, CDR2 SVGIG (reference sequence). The DNA for the CDR3 is TGTGCCTGGAGTCAGGGTAGATATGGCTACACCTTC. Amino acids: CAWSQGRYGYTF.

This clone was seen only a few times. This rearrangement joins TRBV27 to TRBJ1-5; D may be TRBD1 (6 bases). Germline V gene sequence: CDR1 MNHEY, CDR2 SMNVEV (reference sequence). V lost 7 bases and J 0 bases, leaving 19 bases between the germline ends. The CDR3 covers 17 residues. In nucleotides, the CDR3 is TGTGCCAGCAAACGGGATGGGGGCGACTATAGCAATCAGCCCCAGCATTTT. Translated: CASKRDGGDYSNQPQHF.

This chain connects TRBV7-9 to TRBJ2-1; D is ambiguous. In germline, CDR1 is SEHNR, CDR2 FQNEAQ (reference sequence). Trimming took 2 bases from V and 6 from J, leaving 2 bases between them. The CDR3 length is 11 residues. In nucleotides, the CDR3 is TGTGCCAGCAGCTTAAGCAATGAGCAGTTCTTC. It specifies CASSLSNEQFF.

The CDR3 DNA reads as TGTGCCAGCAGTTATTCTAGTGGGACCGAACTTTCACCCCTCCACTTT. The encoded protein is CASSYSSGTELSPLHF. The chain is built from TRBV6-5 and TRBJ1-6; weak D call: TRBD1 (5 bases). V lost 3 bases and J lost 9, with 18 bases in between. The germline CDR1 and CDR2 sequences are MNHEY and SVGAGI. The CDR3 is made up of 16 amino acids.

This clone is judged medium-sized (0.01 to 0.1%). The V gene is TRBV18, the J gene TRBJ2-7, with 9 nucleotides matching TRBD1. CDR1 and CDR2 (germline): KGHSH, LQKENI. The CDR3 length is 15 residues. V gave up 5 bases and J gave up 4 bases; unmatched junction bases: 9. In DNA, the CDR3 is TGTGCCAGCTCAGCAGGGACAGGGCGGTTTTACGAGCAGTACTTC. Residues: CASSAGTGRFYEQYF.

The genes are TRBV29-1 and TRBJ2-3; D is possibly TRBD1 (6 bases). The CDR3 covers 14 residues. The V end lost 5 bases, the J end lost 1 base, and 13 bases lay between the germline ends. The germline gives CDR1 SQVTM, CDR2 ANQGSEA. The CDR3 nucleotides are TGCAGCGTTAGGCGACAGGCCGGCACAGATACGCAGTATTTT. Translated, it gives CSVRRQAGTDTQYF.

This clone showed up just a few times. The chain employs TRBV7-9 and TRBJ1-5; 9 nucleotides agree with TRBD1. CDR1 is SEHNR, CDR2 FQNEAQ, per germline (reference sequence). The ends lost 4 bases at V and 7 bases at J; junction bases unmatched: 2. CDR3 length: 13 residues. CDR3 in DNA: TGTGCCAGCAGCTGGACAGGGGCCCAGCCCCAGCATTTT. It is translated as CASSWTGAQPQHF.

The rearrangement joins TRBV6-1 to TRBJ2-7; possible D gene TRBD1, 7 bases. The CDR3 length is 11 residues. V lost 11 bases to trimming and J lost 2 bases, with 10 bases between them. Germline loops: CDR1 MNHNS, CDR2 SASEGT. This CDR3 is CAGGTAYEQYF. CDR3 sequence (DNA): TGTGCCGGCGGGACAGCCTACGAGCAGTACTTC.

This clone occurred once. The chain employs TRBV5-1 and TRBJ1-1, with D maybe TRBD1 (5 bases). Germline V gives CDR1 SGHRS, CDR2 YFSETQ. This CDR3 comprises 14 residues. V dropped 7 bases and J dropped 8 bases, with 21 bases sitting between them. The CDR3 spells CASRIGGVGAEAFF. For the CDR3, the DNA is TGCGCCAGCCGGATTGGAGGGGTAGGAGCAGAAGCTTTCTTT.

The chain has TRBV7-3 and TRBJ1-1, with D uncertain. V dropped 2 bases and J dropped 1 base, with 5 bases sitting between them. CDR1 and CDR2 (germline): SGHTA, FQGTGA. CDR3 length equals 13 residues. The CDR3 is CASSLLGNTEAFF. In DNA form, the CDR3 reads TGTGCCAGCAGCTTACTAGGGAACACTGAAGCTTTCTTT.

This chain uses TRBV29-1 with TRBJ2-6; 7 bases line up with TRBD2. Losses at the gene ends were 5 bases for V and 0 bases for J; bases not matched to a gene: 4. This CDR3 comprises 15 residues. CDR1 and CDR2 from the germline V gene are SQVTM and ANQGSEA. Here the CDR3 reads CSVQRGPSGANVLTF. The CDR3 region has the DNA TGCAGCGTTCAGCGGGGACCCTCTGGGGCCAACGTCCTGACTTTC.

This chain joins TRBV30 and TRBJ2-7; possibly TRBD1 or TRBD2 for D (5 bases each). Trimming removed 2 bases from V and 3 bases from J, with 14 bases in between. In germline, CDR1 is GTSNPN, CDR2 SVGIG (reference sequence). The CDR3 runs to 14 residues. CDR3 region: CAWSFEGTGYEQYF. In DNA form, the CDR3 reads TGTGCCTGGAGTTTTGAGGGGACCGGCTACGAGCAGTACTTC. Full variable domain (rest looked up from reference TRBV30 and TRBJ2-7): SQTIHQWPATLVQPVGSPLSLECTVEGTSNPNLYWYRQAAGRGLQLLFYSVGIGQISSEVPQNLSASRPQDRQFILSSKKLLLSDSGFYLCAWSFEGTGYEQYFGPGTRLTVT.

This clone has a handful of counts. The chain has TRBV7-2 and TRBJ1-5, with a possible D match to TRBD1 (5 bases). The CDR3 contains 16 residues. V gave up 6 bases and J gave up 1 base, with 16 bases separating them. Germline V gene lookup returns CDR1 SGHTA and CDR2 FQGNSA. The CDR3 DNA sequence: TGTGCCAGCAGGGATCGAGACAGAGGGAGCAATCAGCCCCAGCATTTT. Protein: CASRDRDRGSNQPQHF. Full variable domain (missing parts from reference TRBV7-2 and TRBJ1-5): GAGVSQSPSNKVTEKGKDVELRCDPISGHTALYWYRQSLGQGLEFLIYFQGNSAPDKSGLPSDRFSAERTGGSVSTLTIQRTQQEDSAVYLCASRDRDRGSNQPQHFGDGTRLSIL.

The chain has TRBV7-9 and TRBJ2-4, with TRBD2 matching over 9 bases. Germline-derived CDR1 and CDR2 are SEHNR and FQNEAQ (reference sequence). The length of the CDR3 is 17 residues. V shed 2 bases, J shed 0 bases, and the junction held 5 bases outside the gene matches. CDR3 residues: CASSLLAGSIAKNIQYF. In DNA, the CDR3 is TGTGCCAGCAGCTTACTAGCGGGAAGTATAGCCAAAAACATTCAGTACTTC.

This clone was seen more than once but under ten times. The rearrangement uses TRBV28 and TRBJ1-1; D gene unclear. The CDR3 totals 11 residues. Germline loops: CDR1 MDHEN, CDR2 SYDVKM. V lost 5 bases to trimming and J lost 7 bases, with 8 bases between them. CDR3: CASSGGFEAFF. CDR3 DNA sequence: TGTGCCAGCAGTGGTGGGTTTGAAGCTTTCTTT. The whole variable domain, remainder taken from reference TRBV28 and TRBJ1-1, is DVKVTQSSRYLVKRTGEKVFLECVQDMDHENMFWYRQDPGLGLRLIYFSYDVKMKEKGDIPEGYSVSREKKERFSLILESASTNQTSMYLCASSGGFEAFFGQGTRLTVV.

This clone occurred a few times. The genes are TRBV2 and TRBJ2-4, with D uncertain. The CDR3 is made up of 18 amino acids. CDR1 is SNHLY and CDR2 is FYNNEI in the germline V gene. V was trimmed by 2 bases and J by 0 bases, leaving 17 bases between them. Here the CDR3 DNA reads TGTGCCAGCAGTGAATCGGGTGCCCAAGATCTAGCCAAAAACATTCAGTACTTC. This translates into CASSESGAQDLAKNIQYF.

The gene calls are TRBV10-1 and TRBJ2-1, with no clear D. The V and J ends lost 3 bases and 5 bases respectively, with 5 bases between them. Germline CDR1 and CDR2: WNHNN and SYGVQD (reference sequence). The CDR3 is made up of 12 amino acids. CDR3 loop: CASSDPNNEQFF. The CDR3 region has the DNA TGCGCCAGCAGTGACCCAAACAATGAGCAGTTCTTC.

V is TRBV6-1 and J is TRBJ2-7; 8 nucleotides agree with TRBD2. The CDR3 spans 14 residues. Germline-derived CDR1 and CDR2 are MNHNS and SASEGT. V gave up 5 bases and J gave up 6 bases; unmatched junction bases: 9. CDR3 sequence reads: CASSPGGAVGEQYF. CDR3 DNA sequence: TGTGCCAGCAGTCCGGGAGGGGCCGTCGGCGAGCAGTACTTC.

The chain couples TRBV10-3 to TRBJ1-2, with D perhaps matching TRBD1 (5 bases). Germline CDR1 reads ENHRY; CDR2 reads SYGVKD. The length of the CDR3 is 15 residues. V was trimmed by 4 bases and J by 1 base, leaving 13 bases between them. The CDR3 region is CAISATGGFNYGYTF. The CDR3 DNA reads as TGTGCCATCAGTGCGACGGGGGGATTTAACTATGGCTACACCTTC.

The chain carries TRBV9 and TRBJ1-2; TRBD1 agrees at 10 bases. V lost 4 bases and J lost 6; bases outside the gene matches: 6. The CDR3 runs to 14 residues. CDR1 is SGDLS, CDR2 YYNGEE, per germline. This CDR3 is CASSIDRGRDGYTF. DNA for the CDR3: TGTGCCAGCAGCATCGACAGGGGGCGAGATGGCTACACCTTC.

This sequence joins TRBV19 and TRBJ2-7; D assignment may be TRBD1 or TRBD2 (5 bases each). Trimming left V 10 bases short and J 0 bases short, with 16 bases between. Germline V gene sequence: CDR1 LNHDA, CDR2 SQIVND (reference sequence). The CDR3 extends over 14 amino acids. CDR3 in amino acids: CATASGTSSYEQYF. The CDR3 DNA reads as TGTGCCACCGCGTCGGGGACCAGCTCCTACGAGCAGTACTTC.

The rearrangement links TRBV15 to TRBJ2-1; D is unresolved. Germline values: CDR1 LNHNV, CDR2 YYDKDF (reference sequence). The CDR3 consists of 16 residues. Trimming shortened V by 0 bases and J by 0 bases, and 9 bases separated the two germline ends. In nucleotides, the CDR3 is TGTGCCACCAGCAGAGATCAACTGAGCTCCTACAATGAGCAGTTCTTC. Its protein product is CATSRDQLSSYNEQFF.

The table lists this clone with a few counts. The chain uses TRBV2 and TRBJ1-5; D not certain. Germline V gives CDR1 SNHLY, CDR2 FYNNEI. CDR3 size: 14 residues. V was cut by 4 bases and J by 2 bases, with 9 bases left in between. CDR3 region: CASSAQQGNQPQHF. CDR3 bases: TGTGCCAGCAGTGCCCAGCAGGGCAATCAGCCCCAGCATTTT.

This chain uses TRBV18 with TRBJ2-2; 9 bases are a match to TRBD1. Germline V gene sequence: CDR1 KGHSH, CDR2 LQKENI. The junction had 16 bases not matched to a gene; V was cut back by 2 bases and J by 0 bases. This CDR3 has 21 residues. The CDR3 DNA is TGTGCCAGCTCACCAAGGATCCTTTTAACGGGACAGGGTGCGAACACCGGGGAGCTGTTTTTT. It translates to CASSPRILLTGQGANTGELFF.

This rearrangement joins TRBV2 to TRBJ2-5; 11 nucleotides match TRBD1. The CDR3 is 14 amino acids. With 10 bases clipped from V and 1 base from J, the junction kept 5 bases outside the gene matches. Germline CDR1 SNHLY, CDR2 FYNNEI. The CDR3 nucleotides read TGTGCCACCAGGACAGGGGGCCCCCAAGAGACCCAGTACTTC. Its translation is CATRTGGPQETQYF.

The chain combines TRBV4-2 with TRBJ1-1; the D is unclear. Germline V gives CDR1 LGHNA, CDR2 YNFKEQ. V was cut by 0 bases and J by 8 bases, with 10 bases left in between. This CDR3 has 13 residues. The CDR3, as DNA: TGTGCCAGCAGCCAAGATCGGCGGACCGAAGCTTTCTTT. Protein product: CASSQDRRTEAFF.

This clone was detected only a few times. The chain couples TRBV6-1 to TRBJ2-7; 8 bases agree with TRBD2. Germline V gives CDR1 MNHNS, CDR2 SASEGT. V shed 2 bases, J shed 0 bases, and the junction held 3 bases outside the gene matches. This CDR3 region has 15 residues. This chain's CDR3 is CASSESGSPSYEQYF. CDR3 sequence (DNA): TGTGCCAGCAGTGAAAGCGGGAGCCCCTCCTACGAGCAGTACTTC.

CDR3 sequence reads: CASSSLTGPSYNEQFF. CDR3 coding DNA: TGTGCCAGCAGCTCCTTAACGGGGCCGTCCTACAATGAGCAGTTCTTC. The chain couples TRBV11-2 to TRBJ2-1; D could derive from TRBD1 or TRBD2 (5 bases each). From germline, CDR1 is SGHAT and CDR2 FQNNGV. The length of the CDR3 is 16 residues. Trimming removed 4 bases from V and 1 base from J, with 14 bases in between. The complete variable domain, with remaining parts taken from reference TRBV11-2 and TRBJ2-1, reads EAGVAQSPRYKIIEKRQSVAFWCNPISGHATLYWYQQILGQGPKLLIQFQNNGVVDDSQLPKDRFSAERLKGVDSTLKIQPAKLEDSAVYLCASSSLTGPSYNEQFFGPGTRLTVL.

The chain is built from TRBV6-1 and TRBJ2-1; 9 nucleotides match TRBD1. The CDR3 covers 15 residues. The junction had 9 bases not matched to a gene; V was cut back by 3 bases and J by 9 bases. Looked up from germline, CDR1 is MNHNS and CDR2 is SASEGT. CDR3 coding DNA: TGTGCCAGCAGTGAGCCGGGACAGGGATCGCCTGAGCAGTTCTTC. Its translation: CASSEPGQGSPEQFF.

The genes are TRBV5-6 and TRBJ2-7; 8 bases are shared with TRBD1. Germline lookup yields CDR1 SGHDT and CDR2 YYEEEE. The CDR3 sequence is 16 residues long. V dropped 3 bases and J dropped 2; count of bases not matched to a gene: 10. CDR3 sequence reads: CASSSVTGQVTYEQYF. The CDR3, as DNA: TGTGCCAGCAGCTCCGTTACGGGACAGGTAACCTACGAGCAGTACTTC.

The V gene is TRBV19, the J gene TRBJ2-5; D not certain. Trimming stripped 6 bases from V and 1 base from J, with 3 bases between. The CDR3 totals 11 residues. Germline-derived CDR1 and CDR2 are LNHDA and SQIVND (reference sequence). In DNA, the CDR3 is TGTGCCAGTAGGGGCCAAGAGACCCAGTACTTC. Its protein product is CASRGQETQYF. The full variable domain, its missing parts supplied by reference TRBV19 and TRBJ2-5, is DGGITQSPKYLFRKEGQNVTLSCEQNLNHDAMYWYRQDPGQGLRLIYYSQIVNDFQKGDIAEGYSVSREKKESFPLTVTSAQKNPTAFYLCASRGQETQYFGPGTRLLVL.